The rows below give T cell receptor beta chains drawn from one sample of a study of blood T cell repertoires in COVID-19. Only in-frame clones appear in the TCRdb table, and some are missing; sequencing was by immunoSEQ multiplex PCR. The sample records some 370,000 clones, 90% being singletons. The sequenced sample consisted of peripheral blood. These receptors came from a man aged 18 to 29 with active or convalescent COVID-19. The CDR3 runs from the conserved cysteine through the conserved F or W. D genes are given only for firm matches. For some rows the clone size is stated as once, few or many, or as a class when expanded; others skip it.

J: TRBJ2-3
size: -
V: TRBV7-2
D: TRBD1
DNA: TGTGCCAGCAGCTTAGGACAGGGTAGGGATACGCAGTATTTT
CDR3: CASSLGQGRDTQYF

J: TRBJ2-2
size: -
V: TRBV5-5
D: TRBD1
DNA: TGTGCCAGCCACCGGGACAGGGCGACCGGGGAGCTGTTTTTT
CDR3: CASHRDRATGELFF

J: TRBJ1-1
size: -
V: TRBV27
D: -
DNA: TGTGCCAGCAGTTTTAGAACCACTGAAGCTTTCTTT
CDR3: CASSFRTTEAFF

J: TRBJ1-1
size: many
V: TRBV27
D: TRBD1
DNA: TGTGCCAGCAGTATCTTGACAGGGGGTAAGAACACTGAAGCTTTCTTT
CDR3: CASSILTGGKNTEAFF

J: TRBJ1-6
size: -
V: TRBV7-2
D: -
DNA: TGTGCCAGCAGCTTATCCCCATCTTCAGGTTCACCCCTCCACTTT
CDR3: CASSLSPSSGSPLHF

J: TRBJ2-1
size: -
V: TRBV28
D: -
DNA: TGTGCCAGCAGTTCCGGGACACCAAACAATGAGCAGTTCTTC
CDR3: CASSSGTPNNEQFF

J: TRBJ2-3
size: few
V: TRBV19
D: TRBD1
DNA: TGTGCCAGTAGTATCCTCGGGACAGGGGTGATGAATACGCAGTATTTT
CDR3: CASSILGTGVMNTQYF

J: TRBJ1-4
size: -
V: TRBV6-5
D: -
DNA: TGTGCCAGCAAGGACACGGAGAAACTGTTTTTT
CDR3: CASKDTEKLFF

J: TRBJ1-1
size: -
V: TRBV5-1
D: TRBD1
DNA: TGCGCCAGCAGTCGAGGACAGGGACTCCAAGCTTTCTTT
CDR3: CASSRGQGLQAFF

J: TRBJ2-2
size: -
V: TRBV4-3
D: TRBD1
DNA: TGCGCCAGCAGCCAAGGGGCCCCGGGACAGGGGAGAGCTTCGGGGGAGCTGTTTTTT
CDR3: CASSQGAPGQGRASGELFF

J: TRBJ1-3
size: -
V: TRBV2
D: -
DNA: TGTGCCAGCAGGAAGGAGATCTCTGGAAACACCATATATTTT
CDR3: CASRKEISGNTIYF

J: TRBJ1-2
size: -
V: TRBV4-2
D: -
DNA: TGTGCCAGCAGCCCCGGATGGGGCAAGGCCGACCTGATTAACTATGGCTACACCTTC
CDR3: CASSPGWGKADLINYGYTF

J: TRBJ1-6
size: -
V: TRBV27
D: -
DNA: TGTGCCAGCAGCCTTCTGGGGGCAGACTACGTCGGTTCACCCCTCCACTTT
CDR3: CASSLLGADYVGSPLHF

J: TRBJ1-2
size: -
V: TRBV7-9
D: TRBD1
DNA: TGTGCCAGCAGCTTAGATGGGACAGTACATGGCTACACCTTC
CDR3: CASSLDGTVHGYTF

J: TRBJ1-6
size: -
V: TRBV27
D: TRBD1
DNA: TGTGCCAGCAGTTGGACAGGCGAAAATTCACCCCTCCACTTT
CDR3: CASSWTGENSPLHF

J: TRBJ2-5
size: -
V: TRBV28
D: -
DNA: TGTGCCAGCAGCCGAGACAGCCAAGAGACCCAGTACTTC
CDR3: CASSRDSQETQYF

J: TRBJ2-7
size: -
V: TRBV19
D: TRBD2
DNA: TGTGCCAGTAGTGCTTTGGGACTAGCGGGGTTCTACGAGCAGTACTTC
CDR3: CASSALGLAGFYEQYF

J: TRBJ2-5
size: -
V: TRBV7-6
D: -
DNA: TGTGCCAGCAGCTTAGCGCATCGATCTGCGGGTCGGCAAGAGACCCAGTACTTC
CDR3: CASSLAHRSAGRQETQYF

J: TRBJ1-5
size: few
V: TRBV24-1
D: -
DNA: TGTGCCACCCGGGGGGGACCCGGACAGCCCCAGCATTTT
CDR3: CATRGGPGQPQHF

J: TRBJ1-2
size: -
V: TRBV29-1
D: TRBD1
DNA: TGCAGCGTCCAAAAACAGGGGCTAGATGGCTACACCTTC
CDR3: CSVQKQGLDGYTF

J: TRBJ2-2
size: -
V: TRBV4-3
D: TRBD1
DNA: TGCGCCAGCAGCCAAGAAACCGGGACAGGGGGCACCGGGGAGCTGTTTTTT
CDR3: CASSQETGTGGTGELFF

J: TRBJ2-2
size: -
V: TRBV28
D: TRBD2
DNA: TGTGCCAGCAGTGGTACGGGGCTAGCGGGGAAGAACACCGGGGAGCTGTTTTTT
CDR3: CASSGTGLAGKNTGELFF

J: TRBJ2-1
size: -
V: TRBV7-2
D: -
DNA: TGTGCCAGCAGCCCAGGGGGGACCACCTACAATGAGCAGTTCTTC
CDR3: CASSPGGTTYNEQFF

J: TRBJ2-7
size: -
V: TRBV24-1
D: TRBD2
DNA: TGTGCCACCAGTGATTCCGGGACTAGCGGGACCTACGAGCAGTACTTC
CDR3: CATSDSGTSGTYEQYF

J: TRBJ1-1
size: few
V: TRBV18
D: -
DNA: TGTGCCAGCTCACCAGGCGGGGGGGGTCGCACTGAAGCTTTCTTT
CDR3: CASSPGGGGRTEAFF

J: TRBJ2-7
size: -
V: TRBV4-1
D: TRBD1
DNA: TGCGCCAGCAGCCCGCGGACAGGCAACGAGCAGTACTTC
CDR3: CASSPRTGNEQYF

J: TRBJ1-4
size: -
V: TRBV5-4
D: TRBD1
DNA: TGTGCCAGCAGCGGGACAGGGGCAGGGGAAAAACTGTTTTTT
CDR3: CASSGTGAGEKLFF

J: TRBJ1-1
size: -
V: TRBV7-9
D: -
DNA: TGTGCCAGCAGCTTAGTCGCATTCGGGACTGAAGCTTTCTTT
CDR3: CASSLVAFGTEAFF

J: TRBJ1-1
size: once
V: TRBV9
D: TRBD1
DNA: TGTGCCAGCAGCGTGGACAGGGCTAACACTGAAGCTTTCTTT
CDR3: CASSVDRANTEAFF

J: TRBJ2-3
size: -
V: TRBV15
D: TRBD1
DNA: TGTGCCACCAGCAGAGTGGGACAGAGTACAGATACGCAGTATTTT
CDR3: CATSRVGQSTDTQYF

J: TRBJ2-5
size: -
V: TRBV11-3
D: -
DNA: TGTGCCAGCAGCCGAGGGGGCCAAGAGACCCAGTACTTC
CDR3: CASSRGGQETQYF

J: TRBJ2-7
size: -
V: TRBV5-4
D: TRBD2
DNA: TGTGCCAGCAGCTTGGGTGCGGGAGGGTCGTACGAGCAGTACTTC
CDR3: CASSLGAGGSYEQYF

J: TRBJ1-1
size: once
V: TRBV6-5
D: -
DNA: TGTGCCAGCAGTCGAACACATATCGCTGAAGCTTTCTTT
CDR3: CASSRTHIAEAFF

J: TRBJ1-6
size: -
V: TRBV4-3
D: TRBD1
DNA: TGCGCCAGCAGCCAGGGACAGGGTTTTTCACCCCTCCACTTT
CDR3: CASSQGQGFSPLHF

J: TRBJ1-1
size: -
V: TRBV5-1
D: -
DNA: TGCGCCAGCAGCCCCATAGGGTCGGGGGACACTGAAGCTTTCTTT
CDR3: CASSPIGSGDTEAFF

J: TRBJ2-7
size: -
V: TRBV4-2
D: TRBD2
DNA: TGTGCCAGCAGCCCTCAGCGGGGGGGGGCTCGGGAGCAGTACTTC
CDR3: CASSPQRGGAREQYF

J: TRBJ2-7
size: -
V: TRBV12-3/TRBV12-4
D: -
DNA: TGTGCCAGCAGACACCCTAGCTCCTACGAGCAGTACTTC
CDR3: CASRHPSSYEQYF

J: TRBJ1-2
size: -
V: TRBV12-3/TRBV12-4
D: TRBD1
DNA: TGTGCCAGCAGTCACAGGGGGTTCTATGGCTACACCTTC
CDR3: CASSHRGFYGYTF

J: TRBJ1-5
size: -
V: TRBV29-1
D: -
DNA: TGCAGCGTGGGAGGTGGTTTCGGCAATCAGCCCCAGCATTTT
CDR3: CSVGGGFGNQPQHF

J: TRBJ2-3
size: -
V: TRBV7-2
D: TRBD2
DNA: TGTGCCAGCAGCTTAAGCGGGAGGACCACTAGCACAGATACGCAGTATTTT
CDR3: CASSLSGRTTSTDTQYF

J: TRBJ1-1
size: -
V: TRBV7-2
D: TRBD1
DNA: TGTGCCAGCAGCTGGCAGGGGGCAATGAACACTGAAGCTTTCTTT
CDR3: CASSWQGAMNTEAFF

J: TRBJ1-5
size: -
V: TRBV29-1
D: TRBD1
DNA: TGCAGCGTCCGGACAGGGGCTAGCAATCAGCCCCAGCATTTT
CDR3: CSVRTGASNQPQHF

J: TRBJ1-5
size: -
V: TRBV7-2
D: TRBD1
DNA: TGTGCCAGCAGCACCTGGACAGGCAGCAATCAGCCCCAGCATTTT
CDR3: CASSTWTGSNQPQHF

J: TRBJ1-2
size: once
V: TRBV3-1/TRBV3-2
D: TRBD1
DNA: TGTGCCAGCAGCCGGGGACAGGGTAACTATGGCTACACCTTC
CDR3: CASSRGQGNYGYTF

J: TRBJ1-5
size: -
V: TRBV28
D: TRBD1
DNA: TGTGCCAGCCGGGACAGGGTTCTCCCCCAGCATTTT
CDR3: CASRDRVLPQHF

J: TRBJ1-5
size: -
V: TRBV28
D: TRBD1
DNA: TGTGCCAGCAACTCCGGGACAGGGGGCGAGTCGCAGCATTTT
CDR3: CASNSGTGGESQHF

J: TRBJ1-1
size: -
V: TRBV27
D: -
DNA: TGTGCCAGCAGTTTAACAGAGCTGGGTTGGAACACTGAAGCTTTCTTT
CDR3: CASSLTELGWNTEAFF

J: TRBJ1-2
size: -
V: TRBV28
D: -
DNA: TGTGCCAGCAGTTTACCAGGGGCTGGCTACACCTTC
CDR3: CASSLPGAGYTF

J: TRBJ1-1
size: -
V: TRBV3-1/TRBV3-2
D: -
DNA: TGTGCCAGCAGCCAAGTAAACACTGAAGCTTTCTTT
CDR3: CASSQVNTEAFF

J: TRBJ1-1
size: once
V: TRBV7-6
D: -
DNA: TGTGCCAGCAGCCCAGCGAATACCATTGAAGCTTTCTTT
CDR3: CASSPANTIEAFF

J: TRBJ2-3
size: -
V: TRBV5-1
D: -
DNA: TGCGCCAGCAGCTTAGCGGATCCCAACACGGATACGCAGTATTTT
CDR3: CASSLADPNTDTQYF

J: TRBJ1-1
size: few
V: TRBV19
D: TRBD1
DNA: TGTGCCAGTAGTAGACAGGGTGAAGCTTTCTTT
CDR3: CASSRQGEAFF

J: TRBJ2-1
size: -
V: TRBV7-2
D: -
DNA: TGTGCCAGCAGCTCCCGGACTCAGAATGAGCAGTTCTTC
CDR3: CASSSRTQNEQFF